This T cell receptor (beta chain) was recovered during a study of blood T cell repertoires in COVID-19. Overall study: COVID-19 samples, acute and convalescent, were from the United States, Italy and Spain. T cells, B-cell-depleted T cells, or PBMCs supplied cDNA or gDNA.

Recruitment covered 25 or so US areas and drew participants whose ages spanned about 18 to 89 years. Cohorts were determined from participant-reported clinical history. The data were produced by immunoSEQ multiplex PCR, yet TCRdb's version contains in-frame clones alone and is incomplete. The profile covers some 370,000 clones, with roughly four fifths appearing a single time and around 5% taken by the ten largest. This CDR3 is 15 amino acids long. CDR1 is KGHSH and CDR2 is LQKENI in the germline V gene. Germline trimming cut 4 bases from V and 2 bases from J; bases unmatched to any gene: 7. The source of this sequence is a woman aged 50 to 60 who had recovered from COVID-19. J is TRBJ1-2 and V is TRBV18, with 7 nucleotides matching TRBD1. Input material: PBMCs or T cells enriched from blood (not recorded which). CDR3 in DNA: TGTGCCAGCTCACTACAGACAGGGCAAAACTATGGCTACACCTTC. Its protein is CASSLQTGQNYGYTF. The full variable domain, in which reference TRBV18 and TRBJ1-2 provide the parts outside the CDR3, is NAGVMQNPRHLVRRRGQEARLRCSPMKGHSHVYWYRQLPEEGLKFMVYLQKENIIDESGMPKERFSAEFPKEGPSILRIQQVVRGDSAAYFCASSLQTGQNYGYTFGSGTRLTVV.